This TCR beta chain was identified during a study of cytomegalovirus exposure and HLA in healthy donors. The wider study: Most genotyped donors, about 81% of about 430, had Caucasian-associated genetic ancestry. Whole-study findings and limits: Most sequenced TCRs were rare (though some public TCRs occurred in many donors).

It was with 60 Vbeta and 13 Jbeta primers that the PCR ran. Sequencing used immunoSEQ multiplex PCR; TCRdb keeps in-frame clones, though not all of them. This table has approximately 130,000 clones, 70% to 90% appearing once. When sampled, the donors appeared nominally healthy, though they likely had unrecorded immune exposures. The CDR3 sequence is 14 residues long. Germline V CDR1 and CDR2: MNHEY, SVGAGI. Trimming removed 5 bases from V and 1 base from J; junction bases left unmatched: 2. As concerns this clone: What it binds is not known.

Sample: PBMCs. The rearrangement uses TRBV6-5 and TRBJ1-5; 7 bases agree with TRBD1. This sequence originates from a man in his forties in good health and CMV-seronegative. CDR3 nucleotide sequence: TGTGCCAGCAGTCCGGGACAGAGCAATCAGCCCCAGCATTTT. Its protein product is CASSPGQSNQPQHF.